This T cell receptor beta chain is drawn from a study of patients and donors after allogeneic stem cell transplantation. MiXCR was run by TCRdb on the RT-PCR reads, yielding one entry per CDR3 protein. The table records over 10,000 distinct CDR3 sequences, 25% of them present only once. V gave up 4 bases and J gave up 5 bases; unmatched junction bases: 17. Looked up from germline, CDR1 is MNHNY and CDR2 is SVGAGI (reference sequence). This CDR3 is built from 17 residues. The rearrangement links TRBV6-6 to TRBJ2-7, with 7 bases that match TRBD2. The sequenced sample was blood, either unsorted or a sorted T cell fraction (not recorded which). This clonotype was obtained from a human donor who was either an allogeneic HSCT recipient or a stem cell or donor lymphocyte infusion donor (not recorded which). It is not recorded whose cells these are; they may come from a transplant donor. CDR3 nucleotides: TGTGCCAGCAGTTCAAATCCAAGACTAGCCCTAGGAAACGAGCAGTACTTC. It is translated as CASSSNPRLALGNEQYF.